This T cell receptor (beta chain) was sequenced for a study of T cells in Graves' hyperthyroidism and ophthalmopathy. Study details: Blood from the periphery was taken at initial diagnosis, before any treatment.

This CDR3 has 12 amino acids. CDR1 and CDR2 (germline): LNHDA, SQIVND (reference sequence). V shed 4 bases, J shed 4 bases, and the junction held 0 bases outside the gene matches. Newly diagnosed hyperthyroidism, duration under 2 months, in patients aged 18 to 65. Thyroid ultrasound, orbital computed tomography, clinical symptoms, and serum thyroxine and TRAb underpinned diagnoses. Progressors' blood was drawn at hyperthyroidism diagnosis, before ophthalmopathy symptoms. This clonotype showed up many times. What was amplified from RNA transcripts were TCR beta CDR3 regions. The primer set for the first-round RT-PCR of the TCR CDR3 was HTBI. TCRdb recomputed calls from the multiplex PCR reads with MiXCR, one row per CDR3 protein. Of 150,000 or so distinct CDR3 sequences listed, roughly 10% are singletons.

V and J are TRBV19 and TRBJ1-2; 7 bases line up with TRBD1. The sequence came from a woman aged 18-29 years with Graves' hyperthyroidism that later progressed to Graves' ophthalmopathy. Source material: blood. The CDR3 spells CASSTGGYGYTF. CDR3 nucleotide sequence: TGTGCCAGTAGTACAGGGGGCTATGGCTACACCTTC.